These 5 T cell receptor beta chains share one sample of origin, sequenced in a study of cytomegalovirus exposure and HLA in healthy donors (dated by TCRdb to 2017 to 2019). The method was the immunoSEQ multiplex PCR assay. For the multiplex PCR, a mixture combining 60 forward primers for TCR Vbeta segments and 13 reverse primers for TCR Jbeta segments was used. TCRdb took this table from immuneACCESS and kept in-frame rearrangements with V and J called. Such tables lack part of the clones; where checked against another copy, unresolved V genes explain under half of the gap, and the rest is unexplained. This sample holds 100,000 to 150,000 clones; 75% to 85% were observed only once. In total, the top ten clones hold almost 6% of the sample. Sequenced material: PBMCs. The receptor source for this set is a woman aged 40 to 55 in good health and CMV-seropositive.

The V call is TRBV7-2, the J call TRBJ2-7; perhaps TRBD2 as D (6 bases). Between the trimmed V and J ends, which lost 3 bases and 2 bases, there was a span of 11 bases. The germline V gene encodes CDR1 SGHTA and CDR2 FQGNSA. The CDR3 is 14 amino acids. CDR3 residues: CASSLEGMAYEQYF. DNA of the CDR3: TGTGCCAGCAGCTTGGAGGGGATGGCCTACGAGCAGTACTTC.

V is TRBV9 and J is TRBJ1-2; 8 nucleotides align to TRBD1. Germline CDR1 reads SGDLS; CDR2 reads YYNGEE. V was pared by 3 bases and J by 6 bases, with 10 bases of the junction left unmatched. This CDR3 comprises 15 residues. The CDR3 loop reads CASSEPGQDRHGYTF. The CDR3 DNA is TGTGCCAGCAGCGAACCGGGACAGGACAGACATGGCTACACCTTC. The variable domain in full, with the rest retrieved from reference TRBV9 and TRBJ1-2, is DSGVTQTPKHLITATGQRVTLRCSPRSGDLSVYWYQQSLDQGLQFLIQYYNGEERAKGNILERFSAQQFPDLHSELNLSSLELGDSALYFCASSEPGQDRHGYTFGSGTRLTVV.

V and J are TRBV5-1 and TRBJ2-7; 10 bases fit TRBD2. J was trimmed by 0 bases and V by 1 base; bases with no gene match: 7. Germline CDR1 SGHRS, CDR2 YFSETQ. The CDR3 spans 17 residues. DNA for the CDR3: TGCGCCAGCAGCTTGTGGGTAGCGGGGGGAACCTCCTACGAGCAGTACTTC. It yields the protein CASSLWVAGGTSYEQYF.

The chain carries TRBV4-2 and TRBJ2-3; TRBD2 aligns across 8 bases. J lost 8 bases, V lost 1 base, and 14 bases had no gene match. This CDR3 is built from 17 residues. Germline V gives CDR1 LGHNA, CDR2 YNFKEQ. The chain's CDR3 is CASSQVGSGSSMGTQYF. The CDR3 DNA sequence: TGTGCCAGCAGCCAAGTTGGAAGCGGGAGCTCAATGGGTACGCAGTATTTT.

Points on this clone: The same CDR3 also results from other DNA sequences found in this sample. This chain uses TRBV29-1 with TRBJ1-2; D is ambiguous. Trimming shortened V by 0 bases and J by 3 bases, and 8 bases separated the two germline ends. The CDR3 runs 13 residues. CDR1 and CDR2 (germline): SQVTM, ANQGSEA. The DNA of the CDR3 is TGCAGCGTTGAAGATAGGAGGGACTATGGCTACACCTTC. Amino acids: CSVEDRRDYGYTF.